The 23 T cell receptor beta chains below were found in one sample sequenced in a study of beta chain features in type 1 diabetes. Every isolated RNA sample was fully reverse transcribed, so sequencing captured expressed TCRB transcripts. Clones were read by immunoSEQ multiplex PCR, and TCRdb kept only the in-frame ones, dropping some. This sample carries some 410,000 clones, around 13% of them seen once, and the ten largest clones take approximately 0.038%. Sequenced: naive CD4+ T cells from blood. The receptors shown here come from a man aged 25 to 45 in good health.

This clone was found a few times. V gene TRBV7-2 combines with J gene TRBJ1-5; D is undetermined. Trimming left V 0 bases short and J 5 bases short, with 11 bases between. Germline V gives CDR1 SGHTA, CDR2 FQGNSA. This CDR3 is 15 amino acids long. CDR3 protein: CASSLAWTAHQPQHF. In DNA form, the CDR3 reads TGTGCCAGCAGCTTAGCCTGGACCGCCCATCAGCCCCAGCATTTT.

This chain links TRBV7-8 with TRBJ2-5; TRBD2 might be the D (5 bases). There are 15 residues in the CDR3. Germline CDR1 and CDR2: SGHVS and FQNEAQ. Deletions cut 5 bases from V and 4 bases from J, with 17 bases between. The CDR3 DNA reads TGTGCCAGCAGCCCCCGCCTAGCACCCGCAGAGACCCAGTACTTC. It yields the protein CASSPRLAPAETQYF.

CDR3 nucleotides: TGTGCCAGCAGTGGCCCAGGGAGCGGATTGAACACTGAAGCTTTCTTT. Protein product: CASSGPGSGLNTEAFF. The V call is TRBV2, the J call TRBJ1-1; possible D gene TRBD1, 5 bases. The CDR3 totals 16 residues. V was clipped by 4 bases and J by 0 bases, with 15 bases between them. Per germline, CDR1 SNHLY and CDR2 FYNNEI. Drawing the rest from reference TRBV2 and TRBJ1-1, the complete variable domain is EPEVTQTPSHQVTQMGQEVILRCVPISNHLYFYWYRQILGQKVEFLVSFYNNEISEKSEIFDDQFSVERPDGSNFTLKIRSTKLEDSAMYFCASSGPGSGLNTEAFFGQGTRLTVV.

This clone showed up just a few times. This chain uses TRBV6-6 with TRBJ2-1; a possible D gene is TRBD2 (6 bases). Trimming left V 6 bases short and J 12 bases short, with 24 bases between. There are 15 residues in the CDR3. CDR1 MNHNY and CDR2 SVGAGI come from the germline V gene (reference sequence). In DNA, the CDR3 is TGTGCCAGCAGATTAGCGGCCCCCGGCTCCGACGGGCAGTTCTTC. It is translated as CASRLAAPGSDGQFF.

The chain employs TRBV7-9 and TRBJ2-5; D is unclear. Trimming cost V 5 bases and J 6 bases, with 16 bases left between them. The CDR3 extends over 14 amino acids. The germline CDR1 and CDR2 sequences are SEHNR and FQNEAQ (reference sequence). DNA of the CDR3: TGTGCCAGCAGCCCGCCCTCTAGAATTCAGACCCAGTACTTC. Encoded protein: CASSPPSRIQTQYF.

The chain is built from TRBV2 and TRBJ2-7; no definite D call. Germline V gives CDR1 SNHLY, CDR2 FYNNEI. Trimming cost V 9 bases and J 6 bases, with 9 bases left between them. The CDR3 covers 10 residues. Written as DNA, the CDR3 is TGTGCCAGTTCTACACTCGAGCAGTACTTC. Its protein product is CASSTLEQYF.

V usage is TRBV11-2 and J usage is TRBJ2-7; 10 positions agree with TRBD2. CDR1 and CDR2 from the germline V gene are SGHAT and FQNNGV. The length of the CDR3 is 12 residues. After removal of 6 bases from V and 13 bases from J, the junction contained 9 bases not matched to a gene. As DNA, the CDR3 is TGTGCCAGCAGTCTTAGCGGGAGGCGATTCTACGTC. The encoded protein is CASSLSGRRFYV.

CDR3 sequence reads: CAVHRLAGVNEQFF. The CDR3, as DNA: TGCGCCGTTCACAGGCTAGCGGGCGTCAATGAGCAGTTCTTC. The chain carries TRBV23-1 and TRBJ2-1; TRBD2 matches at 8 bases. TRBV23-1 is marked as an open reading frame, function uncertain. CDR3 length: 14 amino acids. V lost 11 bases to trimming and J lost 6 bases; unmatched junction nucleotides: 12.

The table lists this clone with a count of one. J is TRBJ1-2 and V is TRBV6-5, with D tentatively TRBD1 (6 bases). The CDR3 extends over 15 amino acids. With 7 bases removed from V and 5 bases from J, the gap between germline ends came to 20 bases. Germline values: CDR1 MNHEY, CDR2 SVGAGI. CDR3 sequence: CASTPGGGANYGYTF. CDR3 nucleotides: TGTGCCAGCACCCCCGGGGGGGGCGCGAATTATGGCTACACCTTC.

The J gene is TRBJ1-1, the V gene TRBV7-2, with D unclear. The germline gives CDR1 SGHTA, CDR2 FQGNSA. This CDR3 region has 14 residues. V shed 5 bases and J shed 0 bases, with 10 bases lying between them. CDR3 amino acids: CASSLLRVNTEAFF. DNA for the CDR3: TGTGCCAGCAGCCTGCTAAGGGTGAACACTGAAGCTTTCTTT.

This clone was detected once. The chain employs TRBV15 and TRBJ2-1; D not certain. Germline V CDR1 and CDR2: LNHNV, YYDKDF (reference sequence). V was clipped by 8 bases and J by 5 bases, with 16 bases between them. This CDR3 comprises 14 residues. The CDR3, as DNA: TGTGCCACCCGCCGAATGGGAACCCACAATGAGCAGTTCTTC. It specifies CATRRMGTHNEQFF.

This chain uses TRBV2 with TRBJ2-7; 8 bases are a match to TRBD1. CDR1 is SNHLY and CDR2 is FYNNEI in the germline V gene. The J segment lost 3 bases and the V segment lost 7 bases, leaving 8 bases of the junction unmatched. The CDR3 extends over 14 amino acids. Here the CDR3 reads CASNTGTGYYEQYF. The CDR3 nucleotides are TGTGCCAGCAACACCGGGACAGGATACTACGAGCAGTACTTC.

This chain joins TRBV28 and TRBJ2-7, with D hard to call. CDR3 length equals 11 residues. Germline V gene lookup returns CDR1 MDHEN and CDR2 SYDVKM. The V end lost 5 bases, the J end lost 4 bases, and 6 bases lay between the germline ends. Written as DNA, the CDR3 is TGTGCCAGCAGTCTCACGTACGAGCAGTACTTC. It translates to CASSLTYEQYF.

Of note for this clone: This CDR3 is also generated by other DNA sequences in the sample. The rearrangement links TRBV29-1 to TRBJ1-5; D gene uncertain. This CDR3 spans 13 amino acids. Trimming shortened V by 4 bases and J by 0 bases, and 7 bases separated the two germline ends. Germline V gene data show CDR1 as SQVTM and CDR2 as ANQGSEA. The CDR3 is CSVAGDSNQPQHF. CDR3 nucleotide sequence: TGCAGCGTTGCGGGTGATAGCAATCAGCCCCAGCATTTT.

This clone was found a few times. The chain employs TRBV6-5 and TRBJ2-6; possibly TRBD2 for D (5 bases). Trimming left V 6 bases short and J 4 bases short, with 10 bases between. Per the germline V gene, CDR1 is MNHEY and CDR2 is SVGAGI. The CDR3 is 14 residues long. The CDR3 reads CASRRDTGANVLTF. The DNA for the CDR3 is TGTGCCAGCAGGAGGGATACCGGGGCCAACGTCCTGACTTTC.

This clone showed up just a few times. The J gene is TRBJ2-5, the V gene TRBV11-2; D not resolved. Trimming took off 5 bases at V and 2 bases at J, with 12 bases between the two ends. This CDR3 contains 14 residues. CDR1 is SGHAT, CDR2 FQNNGV, per germline. The CDR3 loop reads CASSPQSGQETQYF. CDR3 bases: TGTGCCAGCAGCCCTCAGTCCGGGCAAGAGACCCAGTACTTC.

This clone was seen only a few times. This chain uses TRBV5-4 with TRBJ2-5; D call uncertain. The ends were cut back, 2 bases at V and 5 bases at J, with 13 bases in the middle. Germline lookup yields CDR1 SGHNT and CDR2 YYREEE (reference sequence). The CDR3 runs 14 residues. The CDR3 DNA follows: TGTGCCAGCAGCTTCGGAAGACCCCCGGAGACCCAGTACTTC. Translation: CASSFGRPPETQYF.

This clone has more than one count but fewer than ten. The chain couples TRBV5-6 to TRBJ1-1; D unresolved. The CDR3 loop spans 15 amino acids. Germline V gene sequence: CDR1 SGHDT, CDR2 YYEEEE. V dropped 4 bases and J dropped 5 bases, with 18 bases sitting between them. For the CDR3, the DNA is TGTGCCAGCAGCGTGACACAGTGGCCGAATACTGAAGCTTTCTTT. This gives the protein CASSVTQWPNTEAFF.

V usage is TRBV7-2 and J usage is TRBJ2-3, with no clear D. CDR3 length: 17 amino acids. The germline V and J ends were trimmed by 2 bases and 1 base, with 16 bases remaining between them. The germline CDR1 and CDR2 sequences are SGHTA and FQGNSA. In DNA, the CDR3 is TGTGCCAGCAGCTTAAACGGCCCGCGACAAGGCACAGATACGCAGTATTTT. Translated, it gives CASSLNGPRQGTDTQYF.

There are a few counts of this clone. The chain uses TRBV2 and TRBJ2-3; D ambiguous. CDR1 is SNHLY and CDR2 is FYNNEI in the germline V gene. The CDR3 is 14 residues long. The V end lost 0 bases, the J end lost 1 base, and 5 bases lay between the germline ends. CDR3 coding DNA: TGTGCCAGCAGTGAAGCTAGGGGCACAGATACGCAGTATTTT. Translating it yields CASSEARGTDTQYF.

The rearrangement uses TRBV29-1 and TRBJ2-5; weak D call: TRBD2 (7 bases). Germline V CDR1 and CDR2: SQVTM, ANQGSEA. The germline V and J ends were trimmed by 1 base and 5 bases, with 26 bases remaining between them. The CDR3 sequence is 18 residues long. The chain's CDR3 is CSVEVPGGGPPRAETQYF. The CDR3 coding sequence is TGCAGCGTTGAAGTCCCGGGGGGCGGACCCCCTCGGGCTGAGACCCAGTACTTC.

This clone was detected a few times. The chain links TRBV10-3 to TRBJ2-3, with D tentatively TRBD1 (6 bases). Germline CDR1 ENHRY, CDR2 SYGVKD. The V end was cut by 11 bases, the J end by 3 bases, with 15 bases between. This CDR3 has 13 amino acids. The CDR3 coding sequence is TGTGCCGCTTCCAGGGGCGGGACAGATACGCAGTATTTT. Residues: CAASRGGTDTQYF.

This clone was counted only a few times. The chain carries TRBV4-3 and TRBJ1-2; 9 bases map to TRBD1. Germline assignment: CDR1 LGHNA and CDR2 YSLEER. CDR3 length equals 13 residues. The ends lost 1 base at V and 8 bases at J; junction bases unmatched: 2. Here the CDR3 reads CASSQGTGDGYTF. The DNA for the CDR3 is TGCGCCAGCAGCCAAGGGACAGGGGACGGCTACACCTTC.